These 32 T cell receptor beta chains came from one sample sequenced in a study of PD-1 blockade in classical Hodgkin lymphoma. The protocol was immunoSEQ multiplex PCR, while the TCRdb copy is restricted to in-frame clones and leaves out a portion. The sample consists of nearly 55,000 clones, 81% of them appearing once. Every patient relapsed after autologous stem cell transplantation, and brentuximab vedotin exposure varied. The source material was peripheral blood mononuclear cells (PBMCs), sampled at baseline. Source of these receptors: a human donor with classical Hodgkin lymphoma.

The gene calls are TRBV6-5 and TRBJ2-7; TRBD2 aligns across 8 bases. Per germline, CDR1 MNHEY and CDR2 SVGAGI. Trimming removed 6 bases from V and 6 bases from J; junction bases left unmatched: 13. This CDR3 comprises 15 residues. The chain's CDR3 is CASSPEGSGTREQYV. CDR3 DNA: TGTGCCAGCAGCCCCGAGGGTAGCGGGACTCGCGAGCAGTACGTC.

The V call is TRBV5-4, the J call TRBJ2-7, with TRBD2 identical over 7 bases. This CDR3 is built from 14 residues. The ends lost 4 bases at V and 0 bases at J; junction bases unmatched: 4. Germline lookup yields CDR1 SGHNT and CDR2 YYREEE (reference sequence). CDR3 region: CASSILAYSYEQYF. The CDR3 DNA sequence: TGTGCCAGCAGCATACTAGCGTACTCCTACGAGCAGTACTTC. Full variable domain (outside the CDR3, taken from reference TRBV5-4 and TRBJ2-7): ETGVTQSPTHLIKTRGQQVTLRCSSQSGHNTVSWYQQALGQGPQFIFQYYREEENGRGNFPPRFSGLQFPNYSSELNVNALELDDSALYLCASSILAYSYEQYFGPGTRLTVT.

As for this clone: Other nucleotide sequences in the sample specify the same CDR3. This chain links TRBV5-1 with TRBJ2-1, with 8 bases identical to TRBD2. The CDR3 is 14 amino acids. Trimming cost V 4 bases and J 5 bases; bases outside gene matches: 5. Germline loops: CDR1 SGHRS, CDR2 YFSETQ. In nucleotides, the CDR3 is TGCGCCAGCAGCCCCGGACTAGCAGACAATGAGCAGTTCTTC. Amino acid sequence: CASSPGLADNEQFF. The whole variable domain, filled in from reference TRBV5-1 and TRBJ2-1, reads KAGVTQTPRYLIKTRGQQVTLSCSPISGHRSVSWYQQTPGQGLQFLFEYFSETQRNKGNFPGRFSGRQFSNSRSEMNVSTLELGDSALYLCASSPGLADNEQFFGPGTRLTVL.

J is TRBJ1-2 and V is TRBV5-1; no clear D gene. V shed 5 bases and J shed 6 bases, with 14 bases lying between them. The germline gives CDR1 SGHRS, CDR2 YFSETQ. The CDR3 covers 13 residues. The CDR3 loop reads CASSPPGVHGYTF. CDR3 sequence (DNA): TGCGCCAGCAGTCCTCCTGGCGTCCATGGCTACACCTTC.

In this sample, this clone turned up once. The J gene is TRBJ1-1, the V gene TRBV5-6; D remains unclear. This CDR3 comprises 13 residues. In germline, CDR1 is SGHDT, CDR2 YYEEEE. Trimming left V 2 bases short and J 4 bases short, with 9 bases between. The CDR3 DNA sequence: TGTGCCAGCAGCTTTAACACGGGCACTGAAGCTTTCTTT. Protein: CASSFNTGTEAFF.

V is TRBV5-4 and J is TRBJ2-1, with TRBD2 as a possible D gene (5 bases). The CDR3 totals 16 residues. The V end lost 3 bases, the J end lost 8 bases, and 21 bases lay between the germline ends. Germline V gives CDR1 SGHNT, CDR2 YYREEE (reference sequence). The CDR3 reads CASSSFQFAGNDEQFF. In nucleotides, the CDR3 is TGTGCCAGCAGCTCGTTCCAATTCGCCGGGAACGATGAGCAGTTCTTC.

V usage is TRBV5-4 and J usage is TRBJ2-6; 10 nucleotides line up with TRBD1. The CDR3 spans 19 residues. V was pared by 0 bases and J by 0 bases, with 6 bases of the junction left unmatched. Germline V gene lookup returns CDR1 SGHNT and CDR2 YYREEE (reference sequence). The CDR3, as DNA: TGTGCCAGCAGCTTGGGGGCGGGACAGGGGTACTCTGGGGCCAACGTCCTGACTTTC. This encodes CASSLGAGQGYSGANVLTF.

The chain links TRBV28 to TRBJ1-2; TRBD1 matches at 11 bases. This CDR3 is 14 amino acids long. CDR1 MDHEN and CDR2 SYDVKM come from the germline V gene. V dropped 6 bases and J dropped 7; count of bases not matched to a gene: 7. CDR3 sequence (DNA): TGTGCCAGCAGCTCCGGACAGGGGGCGGGTGGCTACACCTTC. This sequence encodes CASSSGQGAGGYTF.

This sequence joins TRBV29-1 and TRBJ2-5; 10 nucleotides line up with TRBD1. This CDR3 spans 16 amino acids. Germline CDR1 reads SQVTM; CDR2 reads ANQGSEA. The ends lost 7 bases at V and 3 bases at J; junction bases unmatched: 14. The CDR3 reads CSARGGTGVFKETQYF. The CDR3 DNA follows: TGCAGCGCCCGAGGGGGGACAGGGGTTTTCAAAGAGACCCAGTACTTC.

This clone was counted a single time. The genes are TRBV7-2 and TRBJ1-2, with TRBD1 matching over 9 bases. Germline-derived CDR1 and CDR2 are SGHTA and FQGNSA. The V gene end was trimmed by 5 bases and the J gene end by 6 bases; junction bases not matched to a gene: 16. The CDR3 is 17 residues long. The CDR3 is CASSLNPLWTGVHGYTF. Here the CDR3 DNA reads TGTGCCAGCAGCCTGAACCCCCTGTGGACAGGGGTGCATGGCTACACCTTC. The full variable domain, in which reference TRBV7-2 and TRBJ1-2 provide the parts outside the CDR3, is GAGVSQSPSNKVTEKGKDVELRCDPISGHTALYWYRQSLGQGLEFLIYFQGNSAPDKSGLPSDRFSAERTGGSVSTLTIQRTQQEDSAVYLCASSLNPLWTGVHGYTFGSGTRLTVV.

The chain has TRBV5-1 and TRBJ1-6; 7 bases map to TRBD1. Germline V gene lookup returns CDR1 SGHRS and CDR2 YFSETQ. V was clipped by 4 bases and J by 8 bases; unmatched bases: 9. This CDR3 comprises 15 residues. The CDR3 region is CASSPYGTVDSPLHF. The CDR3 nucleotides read TGCGCCAGCAGCCCCTACGGGACAGTAGATTCACCCCTCCACTTT.

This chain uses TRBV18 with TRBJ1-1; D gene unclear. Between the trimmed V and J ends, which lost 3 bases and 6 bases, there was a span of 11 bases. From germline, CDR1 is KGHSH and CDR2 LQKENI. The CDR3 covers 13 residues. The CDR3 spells CASSPDGRSEAFF. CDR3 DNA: TGTGCCAGCTCACCGGACGGACGATCTGAAGCTTTCTTT. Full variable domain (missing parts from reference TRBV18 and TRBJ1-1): NAGVMQNPRHLVRRRGQEARLRCSPMKGHSHVYWYRQLPEEGLKFMVYLQKENIIDESGMPKERFSAEFPKEGPSILRIQQVVRGDSAAYFCASSPDGRSEAFFGQGTRLTVV.

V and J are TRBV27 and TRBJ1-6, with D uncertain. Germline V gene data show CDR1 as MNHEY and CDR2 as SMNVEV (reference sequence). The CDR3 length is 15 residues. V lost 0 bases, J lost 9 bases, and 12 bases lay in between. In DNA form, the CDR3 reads TGTGCCAGCAGTTTATCTCCTCGTCTGAGTTCACCCCTCCACTTT. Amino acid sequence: CASSLSPRLSSPLHF.

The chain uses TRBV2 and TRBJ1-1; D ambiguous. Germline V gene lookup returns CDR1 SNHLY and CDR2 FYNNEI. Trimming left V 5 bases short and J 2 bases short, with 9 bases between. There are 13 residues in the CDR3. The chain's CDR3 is CASSKEINTEAFF. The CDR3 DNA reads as TGTGCCAGCAGTAAGGAGATCAACACTGAAGCTTTCTTT.

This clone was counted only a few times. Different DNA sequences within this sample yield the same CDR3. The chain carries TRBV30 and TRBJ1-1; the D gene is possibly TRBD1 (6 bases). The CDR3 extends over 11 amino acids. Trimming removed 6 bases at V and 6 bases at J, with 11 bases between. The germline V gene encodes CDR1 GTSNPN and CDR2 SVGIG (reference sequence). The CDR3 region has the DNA TGTGCCTGCTCCGGGGGCCCTGAAGCTTTCTTT. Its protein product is CACSGGPEAFF.

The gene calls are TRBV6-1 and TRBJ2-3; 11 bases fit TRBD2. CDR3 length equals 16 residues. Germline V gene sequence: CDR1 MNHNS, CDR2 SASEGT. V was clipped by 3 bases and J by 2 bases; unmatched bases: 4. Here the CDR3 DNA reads TGTGCCAGCAGTGAGAGGACTAGCGGGTTCACAGATACGCAGTATTTT. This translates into CASSERTSGFTDTQYF.

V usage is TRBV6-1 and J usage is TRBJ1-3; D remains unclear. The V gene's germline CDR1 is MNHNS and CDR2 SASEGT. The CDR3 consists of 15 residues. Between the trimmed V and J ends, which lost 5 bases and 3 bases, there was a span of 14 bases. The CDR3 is CASSLSRALGNTIYF. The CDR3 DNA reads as TGTGCCAGCAGTCTGTCCCGCGCCCTTGGAAACACCATATATTTT.

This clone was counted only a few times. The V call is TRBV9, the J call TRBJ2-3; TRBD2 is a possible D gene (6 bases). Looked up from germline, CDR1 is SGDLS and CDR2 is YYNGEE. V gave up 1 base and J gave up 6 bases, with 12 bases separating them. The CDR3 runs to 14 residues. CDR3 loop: CASSVPAEGDTQYF. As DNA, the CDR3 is TGTGCCAGCAGCGTACCTGCGGAGGGGGATACGCAGTATTTT. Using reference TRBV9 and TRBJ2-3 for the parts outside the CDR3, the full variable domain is DSGVTQTPKHLITATGQRVTLRCSPRSGDLSVYWYQQSLDQGLQFLIQYYNGEERAKGNILERFSAQQFPDLHSELNLSSLELGDSALYFCASSVPAEGDTQYFGPGTRLTVL.

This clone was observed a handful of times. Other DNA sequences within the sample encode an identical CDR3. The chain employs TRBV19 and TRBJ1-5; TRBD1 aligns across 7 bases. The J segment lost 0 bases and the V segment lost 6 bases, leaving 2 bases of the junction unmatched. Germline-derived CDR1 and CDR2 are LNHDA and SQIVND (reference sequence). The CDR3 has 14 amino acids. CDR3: CASRGQYSNQPQHF. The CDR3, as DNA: TGTGCCAGTAGGGGACAGTATAGCAATCAGCCCCAGCATTTT. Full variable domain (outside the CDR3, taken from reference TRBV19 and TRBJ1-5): DGGITQSPKYLFRKEGQNVTLSCEQNLNHDAMYWYRQDPGQGLRLIYYSQIVNDFQKGDIAEGYSVSREKKESFPLTVTSAQKNPTAFYLCASRGQYSNQPQHFGDGTRLSIL.

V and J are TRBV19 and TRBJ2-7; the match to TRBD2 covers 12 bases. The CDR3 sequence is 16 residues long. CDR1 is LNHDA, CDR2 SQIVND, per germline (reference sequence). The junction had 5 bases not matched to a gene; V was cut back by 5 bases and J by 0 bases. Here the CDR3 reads CASSAGTSGLSYEQYF. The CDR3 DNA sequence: TGTGCCAGTAGTGCAGGGACTAGCGGGCTCTCCTACGAGCAGTACTTC. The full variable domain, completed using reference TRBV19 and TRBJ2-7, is DGGITQSPKYLFRKEGQNVTLSCEQNLNHDAMYWYRQDPGQGLRLIYYSQIVNDFQKGDIAEGYSVSREKKESFPLTVTSAQKNPTAFYLCASSAGTSGLSYEQYFGPGTRLTVT.

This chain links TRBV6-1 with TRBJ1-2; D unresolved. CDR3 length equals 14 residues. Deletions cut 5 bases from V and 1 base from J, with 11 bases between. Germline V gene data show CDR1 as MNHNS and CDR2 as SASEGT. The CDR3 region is CASSPQPINYGYTF. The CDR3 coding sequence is TGTGCCAGCAGTCCCCAACCAATTAACTATGGCTACACCTTC.

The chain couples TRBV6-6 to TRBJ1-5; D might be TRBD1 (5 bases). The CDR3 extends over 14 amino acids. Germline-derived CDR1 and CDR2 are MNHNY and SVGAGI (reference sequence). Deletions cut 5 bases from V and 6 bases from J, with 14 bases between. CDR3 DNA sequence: TGTGCCAGCAGTCCACAGGTCTACCTTCAGCCCCAGCATTTT. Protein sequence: CASSPQVYLQPQHF.

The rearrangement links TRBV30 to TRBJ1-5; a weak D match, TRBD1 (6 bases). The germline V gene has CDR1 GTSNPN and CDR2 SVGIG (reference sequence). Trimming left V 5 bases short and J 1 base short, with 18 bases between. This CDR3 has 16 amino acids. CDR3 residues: CAWEVQGIGSNQPQHF. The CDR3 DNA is TGTGCCTGGGAAGTTCAGGGGATAGGAAGCAATCAGCCCCAGCATTTT.

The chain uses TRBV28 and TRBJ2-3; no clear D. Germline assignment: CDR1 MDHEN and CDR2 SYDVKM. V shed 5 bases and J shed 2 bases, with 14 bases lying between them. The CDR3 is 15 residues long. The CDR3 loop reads CASSPQTAITDTQYF. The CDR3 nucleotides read TGTGCCAGCAGTCCTCAAACAGCCATCACAGATACGCAGTATTTT.

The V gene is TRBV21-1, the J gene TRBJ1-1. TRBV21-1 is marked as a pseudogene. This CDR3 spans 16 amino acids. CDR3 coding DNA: TGTGCCAGCAGCAATCGTGGGGTCTACATGAACACTGAAGCTTTCTTT. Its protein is CASSNRGVYMNTEAFF.

The chain's CDR3 is CASSLDSGIVAEAFF. CDR3 DNA sequence: TGTGCCAGCAGCTTAGATTCGGGGATCGTGGCTGAAGCTTTCTTT. The chain employs TRBV7-6 and TRBJ1-1; D gene unclear. CDR3 length: 15 residues. Germline loops: CDR1 SGHVS, CDR2 FNYEAQ. V lost 1 base to trimming and J lost 6 bases, with 15 bases between them.

The DNA of the CDR3 is TGTGCCAGCAGCTTAGGGGGCCGGAGTGAAGCTTTCTTT. Translated, it gives CASSLGGRSEAFF. The chain recombines TRBV5-4 with TRBJ1-1; 7 bases fit TRBD1. Looked up from germline, CDR1 is SGHNT and CDR2 is YYREEE (reference sequence). Unmatched junction bases numbered 5, after V lost 2 bases and J lost 7 bases. This CDR3 region has 13 residues.

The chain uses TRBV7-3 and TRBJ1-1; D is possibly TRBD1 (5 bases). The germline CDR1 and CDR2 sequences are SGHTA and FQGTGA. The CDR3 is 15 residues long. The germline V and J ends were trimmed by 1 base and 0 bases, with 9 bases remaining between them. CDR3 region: CASSLMGGMNTEAFF. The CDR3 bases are TGTGCCAGCAGCTTAATGGGGGGGATGAACACTGAAGCTTTCTTT.

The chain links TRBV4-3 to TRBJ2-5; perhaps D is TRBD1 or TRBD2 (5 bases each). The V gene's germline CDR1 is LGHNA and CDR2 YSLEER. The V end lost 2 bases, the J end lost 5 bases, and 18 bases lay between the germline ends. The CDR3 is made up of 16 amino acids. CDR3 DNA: TGCGCCAGCAGCCAATCCGGGACCCGATATCGGGAGACCCAGTACTTC. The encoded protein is CASSQSGTRYRETQYF.

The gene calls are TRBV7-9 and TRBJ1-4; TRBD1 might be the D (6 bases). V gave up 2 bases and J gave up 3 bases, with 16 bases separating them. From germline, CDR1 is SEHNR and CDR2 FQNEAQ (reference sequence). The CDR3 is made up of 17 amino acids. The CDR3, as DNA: TGTGCCAGCAGCTTAACTCCGTACAGGGTTGCTAATGAAAAACTGTTTTTT. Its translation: CASSLTPYRVANEKLFF.

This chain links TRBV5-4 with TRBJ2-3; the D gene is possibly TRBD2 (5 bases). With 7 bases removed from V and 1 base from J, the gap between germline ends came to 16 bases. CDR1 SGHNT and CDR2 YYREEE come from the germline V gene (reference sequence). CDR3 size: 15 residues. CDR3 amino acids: CASVPDVSGTDTQYF. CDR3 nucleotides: TGTGCCAGCGTACCCGATGTTAGCGGCACAGATACGCAGTATTTT.

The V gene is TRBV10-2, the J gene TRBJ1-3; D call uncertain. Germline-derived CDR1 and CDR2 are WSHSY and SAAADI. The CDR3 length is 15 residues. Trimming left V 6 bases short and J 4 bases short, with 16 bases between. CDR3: CASRMTATGGNTIYF. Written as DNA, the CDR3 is TGCGCCAGCAGGATGACTGCCACCGGAGGAAACACCATATATTTT.